This entry lists 29 T cell receptor beta chains sequenced from one sample in a study of T cells in localized non-small cell lung cancer. The data were produced by immunoSEQ multiplex PCR, yet TCRdb's version contains in-frame clones alone and is incomplete. The sample contains around 26,000 clones, more than 70% of which appear only once. The material was peripheral blood mononuclear cells, obtained before any cancer treatment. The receptors come from a woman aged 35 to 69 with stage III lung adenocarcinoma.

This clone was recorded only once. V gene TRBV10-3 combines with J gene TRBJ2-3, with D perhaps matching TRBD1 or TRBD2 (5 bases each). The CDR3 is 18 amino acids. The germline CDR1 and CDR2 sequences are ENHRY and SYGVKD. Trimming left V 2 bases short and J 1 base short, with 19 bases between. The CDR3 bases are TGTGCCATCAGTGAGGGGACGAACTTATATAGGGGCACAGATACGCAGTATTTT. Protein sequence: CAISEGTNLYRGTDTQYF.

The chain combines TRBV4-1 with TRBJ2-6; D gene ambiguous. This CDR3 comprises 16 residues. V dropped 0 bases and J dropped 1 base, with 7 bases sitting between them. Germline CDR1 and CDR2: MGHRA and YSYEKL. Here the CDR3 reads CASSQDLGSGANVLTF. Here the CDR3 DNA reads TGCGCCAGCAGCCAAGATCTCGGGTCTGGGGCCAACGTCCTGACTTTC.

The chain recombines TRBV12-5 with TRBJ1-4; D is unclear. V was shortened by 2 bases and J by 0 bases, with 16 bases between the two germline ends. This CDR3 has 18 residues. Germline CDR1 is LGHNT and CDR2 is FRNRAP. The CDR3 DNA reads TGTGCTAGTGGTTTGTACAGAGCCGCGGGTACAACTAATGAAAAACTGTTTTTT. It specifies CASGLYRAAGTTNEKLFF.

The CDR3 sequence is CSVLPNTDRTNTDTQYF. DNA of the CDR3: TGCAGCGTTCTACCTAATACAGACAGGACGAACACAGATACGCAGTATTTT. The chain is built from TRBV29-1 and TRBJ2-3; tentatively, D is TRBD1 (6 bases). The CDR3 runs to 17 residues. The germline V and J ends were trimmed by 5 bases and 2 bases, with 23 bases remaining between them. The germline V gene has CDR1 SQVTM and CDR2 ANQGSEA.

The chain has TRBV10-3 and TRBJ2-3, with 14 positions matching TRBD2. The CDR3 is 15 residues long. Unmatched junction bases numbered 1, after V lost 4 bases and J lost 4 bases. The germline V gene has CDR1 ENHRY and CDR2 SYGVKD. CDR3 nucleotides: TGTGCCATCAGTGGGGGACTAGCGGGGGCAGATACGCAGTATTTT. This sequence encodes CAISGGLAGADTQYF.

V gene TRBV18 combines with J gene TRBJ2-7; D ambiguous. Germline CDR1 is KGHSH and CDR2 is LQKENI. The CDR3 covers 15 residues. Trimming stripped 2 bases from V and 2 bases from J, with 13 bases between. The CDR3 sequence is CASSPTLSSTYEQYF. The CDR3 region has the DNA TGTGCCAGCTCACCAACTTTGAGTAGCACCTACGAGCAGTACTTC.

This chain joins TRBV2 and TRBJ1-5; D unclear. Germline loops: CDR1 SNHLY, CDR2 FYNNEI. Trimming shortened V by 4 bases and J by 7 bases, and 14 bases separated the two germline ends. CDR3 length: 14 amino acids. CDR3 sequence: CASSAYGVRQPQHF. CDR3 nucleotides: TGTGCCAGCAGTGCCTATGGGGTCCGGCAGCCCCAGCATTTT.

In its sample, this clone was seen once. V is TRBV27 and J is TRBJ1-1, with a weak D call TRBD1 (5 bases). The ends were cut back, 4 bases at V and 2 bases at J, with 14 bases in the middle. The length of the CDR3 is 15 residues. Germline V gene lookup returns CDR1 MNHEY and CDR2 SMNVEV (reference sequence). CDR3 protein: CASSWGDGTNTEAFF. Written as DNA, the CDR3 is TGTGCCAGCAGTTGGGGGGACGGGACTAACACTGAAGCTTTCTTT.

The chain joins TRBV5-1 to TRBJ2-3; TRBD2 agrees at 10 bases. The CDR3 contains 15 residues. The V gene's germline CDR1 is SGHRS and CDR2 YFSETQ. Trimming took 4 bases from V and 6 from J; bases not matched to a gene: 8. The CDR3 DNA is TGCGCCAGCAGCCTGGAAGGGACTAGCGTTGATACGCAGTATTTT. It encodes CASSLEGTSVDTQYF.

V and J are TRBV7-3 and TRBJ2-1, with TRBD2 matching 8 bases. CDR3 size: 15 residues. Germline trimming cut 1 base from V and 4 bases from J; bases unmatched to any gene: 3. The V gene's germline CDR1 is SGHTA and CDR2 FQGTGA. The CDR3 loop is CASSLSSGMYNEQFF. CDR3 in DNA: TGTGCCAGCAGCTTAAGTAGCGGGATGTACAATGAGCAGTTCTTC.

This chain uses TRBV5-6 with TRBJ2-1; weak D call: TRBD1 (6 bases). In germline, CDR1 is SGHDT, CDR2 YYEEEE. The CDR3 loop spans 15 amino acids. V gave up 3 bases and J gave up 1 base, with 11 bases separating them. As DNA, the CDR3 is TGTGCCAGCAGCTGGGGCCAGGGGTCCTACAATGAGCAGTTCTTC. The encoded protein is CASSWGQGSYNEQFF.

This chain joins TRBV4-3 and TRBJ2-7; D may be TRBD2 (5 bases). The V gene's germline CDR1 is LGHNA and CDR2 YSLEER. The CDR3 covers 15 residues. V was shortened by 1 base and J by 5 bases, with 15 bases between the two germline ends. CDR3 protein: CASSQGAKSRDEQYF. The CDR3 bases are TGCGCCAGCAGCCAAGGGGCCAAATCGAGGGACGAGCAGTACTTC.

The chain joins TRBV4-1 to TRBJ2-2; a weak D match, TRBD1 (6 bases). The CDR3 loop spans 17 amino acids. Trimming left V 0 bases short and J 4 bases short, with 15 bases between. Germline V gene sequence: CDR1 MGHRA, CDR2 YSYEKL. This chain's CDR3 is CASSQDPWGPGTGELFF. The CDR3 DNA reads TGCGCCAGCAGCCAAGATCCTTGGGGGCCGGGCACCGGGGAGCTGTTTTTT.

This clone was seen just once. The CDR3 region is CASSTLTGRGLLPNEKLFF. The CDR3 DNA is TGTGCCAGCAGCACCTTAACAGGGAGAGGCTTGCTCCCTAATGAAAAACTGTTTTTT. This sequence joins TRBV21-1 and TRBJ1-4; TRBD1, as called in the table, went unchecked against the DNA. TRBV21-1 is a documented pseudogene. This CDR3 spans 19 amino acids.

This rearrangement joins TRBV5-1 to TRBJ2-3; 8 positions agree with TRBD2. Germline values: CDR1 SGHRS, CDR2 YFSETQ. The CDR3 totals 16 residues. J lost 5 bases, V lost 0 bases, and 8 bases had no gene match. CDR3 nucleotide sequence: TGCGCCAGCAGCTTGGGGCTAGCGGGTTGGGTAGATACGCAGTATTTT. It codes for CASSLGLAGWVDTQYF.

Relative to its sample, this clone is medium-sized. V usage is TRBV18 and J usage is TRBJ1-1, with D uncertain. Per germline, CDR1 KGHSH and CDR2 LQKENI. V lost 0 bases, J lost 4 bases, and 9 bases lay in between. The CDR3 contains 14 residues. DNA of the CDR3: TGTGCCAGCTCACCACCGAGTTCCAGCACTGAAGCTTTCTTT. Translated: CASSPPSSSTEAFF.

The chain uses TRBV6-1 and TRBJ1-1; TRBD1 might be the D (5 bases). This CDR3 is 14 amino acids long. Per germline, CDR1 MNHNS and CDR2 SASEGT. V dropped 1 base and J dropped 2 bases, with 8 bases sitting between them. CDR3 coding DNA: TGTGCCAGCAGTGAAGGGGACCTTAACACTGAAGCTTTCTTT. As protein: CASSEGDLNTEAFF.

This clone was found once. The V gene is TRBV5-1, the J gene TRBJ2-7; 9 bases map to TRBD1. The germline V gene has CDR1 SGHRS and CDR2 YFSETQ. The CDR3 runs 15 residues. With V trimmed by 0 bases and J by 2 bases, 3 bases remained unmatched. CDR3 in amino acids: CASSLETGGAYEQYF. DNA for the CDR3: TGCGCCAGCAGCTTGGAGACAGGGGGTGCCTACGAGCAGTACTTC.

In DNA, the CDR3 is TGTGCCAGCAGTTACTCGTTCAGGGTCACAAACACTGAAGCTTTCTTT. It codes for CASSYSFRVTNTEAFF. J is TRBJ1-1 and V is TRBV6-5; a weak D match, TRBD1 (5 bases). The CDR3 has 16 residues. The germline CDR1 and CDR2 sequences are MNHEY and SVGAGI. Trimming took off 0 bases at V and 2 bases at J, with 13 bases between the two ends.

A single count supports this clone. The chain has TRBV6-1 and TRBJ2-3; perhaps TRBD2 as D (6 bases). Germline CDR1 is MNHNS and CDR2 is SASEGT. The CDR3 covers 14 residues. Trimming shortened V by 7 bases and J by 2 bases, and 13 bases separated the two germline ends. CDR3 DNA: TGTGCCAGCAAGATGGGCGGGAACACAGATACGCAGTATTTT. It translates to CASKMGGNTDTQYF.

This chain joins TRBV10-1 and TRBJ2-5; D is uncertain. The CDR3 covers 13 residues. Looked up from germline, CDR1 is WNHNN and CDR2 is SYGVQD (reference sequence). V was pared by 10 bases and J by 5 bases, with 17 bases between. The CDR3 sequence is CAKFPVLGETQYF. In nucleotides, the CDR3 is TGCGCCAAATTTCCTGTGCTTGGGGAGACCCAGTACTTC.

The CDR3 here is CASGRQGDQPQHF. CDR3 bases: TGTGCTAGTGGCCGACAGGGGGATCAGCCCCAGCATTTT. The V and J genes are TRBV12-5 and TRBJ1-5; 9 nucleotides align to TRBD1. CDR1 is LGHNT and CDR2 is FRNRAP in the germline V gene. The V segment lost 6 bases and the J segment 5 bases; nucleotides outside the gene matches: 2. The CDR3 totals 13 residues.

The CDR3 reads CASKGSANTGELFF. The CDR3 region has the DNA TGTGCCTCTAAAGGGTCCGCGAACACCGGGGAGCTGTTTTTT. The chain uses TRBV2 and TRBJ2-2; D remains ambiguous. The CDR3 spans 14 residues. The V end was cut by 11 bases, the J end by 0 bases, with 13 bases between. Germline V gives CDR1 SNHLY, CDR2 FYNNEI.

J is TRBJ1-3 and V is TRBV6-5; D is undetermined. Between the trimmed V and J ends, which lost 6 bases and 0 bases, there was a span of 12 bases. The CDR3 runs to 15 residues. Germline values: CDR1 MNHEY, CDR2 SVGAGI. The CDR3: CASRHDGNSGNTIYF. In DNA, the CDR3 is TGTGCCAGCAGACACGACGGGAACTCTGGAAACACCATATATTTT.

This sequence joins TRBV18 and TRBJ1-4; 8 bases fit TRBD1. The CDR3 contains 14 residues. The germline V gene encodes CDR1 KGHSH and CDR2 LQKENI. V gave up 6 bases and J gave up 7 bases; unmatched junction bases: 7. The CDR3 here is CASSWTGSGEKLFF. The CDR3 bases are TGTGCCAGCTCTTGGACAGGGAGTGGTGAAAAACTGTTTTTT.

This chain connects TRBV6-5 to TRBJ1-6; TRBD1 aligns across 8 bases. The CDR3 contains 15 residues. V shed 6 bases and J 7 bases; nucleotides not matched to a gene: 8. Looked up from germline, CDR1 is MNHEY and CDR2 is SVGAGI. This chain's CDR3 is CASSRGQGGNSPLHF. The DNA for the CDR3 is TGTGCCAGCAGCCGAGGACAGGGAGGAAATTCACCCCTCCACTTT.

V gene TRBV7-9 combines with J gene TRBJ2-7; unclear D gene. Trimming took off 4 bases at V and 1 base at J, with 11 bases between the two ends. In germline, CDR1 is SEHNR, CDR2 FQNEAQ (reference sequence). The CDR3 spans 14 residues. In DNA, the CDR3 is TGTGCCAGCAGCTCCGGCGGATCTTCCTACGAGCAGTACTTC. Residues: CASSSGGSSYEQYF.

The CDR3 here is CASSLQAGGTSTDTQYF. The CDR3 nucleotides are TGTGCCAGCAGCTTACAGGCGGGAGGCACAAGCACAGATACGCAGTATTTT. The rearrangement joins TRBV7-2 to TRBJ2-3, with TRBD2 identical over 8 bases. Germline trimming cut 2 bases from V and 0 bases from J; bases unmatched to any gene: 7. This CDR3 has 17 residues. CDR1 is SGHTA and CDR2 is FQGNSA in the germline V gene. The full variable domain, rest sourced from reference TRBV7-2 and TRBJ2-3, is GAGVSQSPSNKVTEKGKDVELRCDPISGHTALYWYRQSLGQGLEFLIYFQGNSAPDKSGLPSDRFSAERTGGSVSTLTIQRTQQEDSAVYLCASSLQAGGTSTDTQYFGPGTRLTVL.

This clone was observed a few times. V is TRBV11-2 and J is TRBJ1-2; 8 bases line up with TRBD1. This CDR3 is built from 13 residues. Trimming at V came to 4 bases and at J to 4 bases, leaving 2 bases not matched to a gene. CDR1 SGHAT and CDR2 FQNNGV come from the germline V gene. CDR3 residues: CASSSTGAYGYTF. CDR3 in DNA: TGTGCCAGCAGCTCGACAGGGGCCTATGGCTACACCTTC.